The T cell receptor beta chain described here comes from a study of shared clonotypes between healthy human individuals. Across the study: Donors, aged 18 to 49, were two women and a few men. Study-wide points: Generation probability values for non-shared clonotypes were lower than those for clonotypes shared by all four donors.

For this clone: Its target is unknown. The sample contains more than one DNA sequence encoding this CDR3.

Original methodology: ImmunoSEQ yielded junction-only sequences lacking quality scores, so filtering differed. Sequencing was performed with immunoSEQ multiplex PCR; in TCRdb, only in-frame clones are kept and a portion is missing. Clonal size and the V and J genes are those of that table, whereas D and trimming came from the DNA. The sample consists of about 650,000 clones, around 95% of them appearing once. As defined, naive CD8 cells were CD45RO-negative and positively selected for CCR7, with terminally differentiated effector memory CD45RA+ cells excluded. This receptor was taken from a woman aged 25 to 39 in good health. The sequenced sample was naive CD8+ T cells sorted from blood.

CDR3 coding DNA: TGTGCCAGCAGCCGGGGGCGATTGCAAGAGACCCAGTACTTC. Its protein product is CASSRGRLQETQYF. The V call is TRBV21-1, the J call TRBJ2-5. TRBV21-1 is marked as a pseudogene. This CDR3 comprises 14 residues.